These 21 T cell receptor beta chains were sequenced from one sample in a study of blood T cell repertoires in COVID-19 (dated by TCRdb to about 2020). Library creation used the immunoSEQ multiplex PCR assay. Not all clones reach the TCRdb copy of this immuneACCESS table, which keeps in-frame sequences only. Checked studies attribute under half of the gap to unresolved V genes and leave the rest unexplained. Across this sample there are about 55,000 clones, with roughly 87% seen only once. In total, the top ten clones hold 3.5% to 4% of the sample. Sequenced sample: peripheral blood. The receptors stem from a man in his forties with COVID-19, enrolled during active disease.

This clone was found a few times. J is TRBJ2-5 and V is TRBV15, with 11 positions matching TRBD2. The J segment lost 7 bases and the V segment lost 5 bases, leaving 15 bases of the junction unmatched. The germline V gene encodes CDR1 LNHNV and CDR2 YYDKDF (reference sequence). The length of the CDR3 is 17 residues. The CDR3 DNA reads as TGTGCCACCAGCTCCGGGCTAGCGGGGGGCCCCCTGGGGACCCAGTACTTC. Amino acid sequence: CATSSGLAGGPLGTQYF.

This rearrangement joins TRBV7-9 to TRBJ2-1; 7 nucleotides match TRBD2. CDR1 is SEHNR and CDR2 is FQNEAQ in the germline V gene (reference sequence). The CDR3 consists of 17 residues. Germline trimming cut 1 base from V and 7 bases from J; bases unmatched to any gene: 13. The CDR3 loop is CASSLERWEGLRNEQFF. The CDR3 nucleotides are TGTGCCAGCAGCTTAGAGAGGTGGGAGGGCCTCAGGAATGAGCAGTTCTTC.

The chain links TRBV2 to TRBJ1-2, with 8 bases fitting TRBD1. The CDR3 runs 14 residues. Trimming removed 3 bases from V and 4 bases from J; junction bases left unmatched: 4. In germline, CDR1 is SNHLY, CDR2 FYNNEI. DNA for the CDR3: TGTGCCAGCAGTGAGCAGGGGGCGGGCTATGGCTACACCTTC. Translation: CASSEQGAGYGYTF. The full variable domain, completed using reference TRBV2 and TRBJ1-2, is EPEVTQTPSHQVTQMGQEVILRCVPISNHLYFYWYRQILGQKVEFLVSFYNNEISEKSEIFDDQFSVERPDGSNFTLKIRSTKLEDSAMYFCASSEQGAGYGYTFGSGTRLTVV.

V gene TRBV7-9 combines with J gene TRBJ1-2; possibly TRBD1 for D (5 bases). The V and J ends lost 7 bases and 6 bases respectively, with 18 bases between them. Germline V gene lookup returns CDR1 SEHNR and CDR2 FQNEAQ (reference sequence). This CDR3 has 14 residues. CDR3 bases: TGTGCCAGCACCGCTGGGGCTGGGGTGAATGGCTACACCTTC. Translated: CASTAGAGVNGYTF.

This chain links TRBV5-8 with TRBJ2-7; TRBD1 is a possible D gene (5 bases). With 0 bases removed from V and 6 bases from J, the gap between germline ends came to 13 bases. The CDR3 totals 14 residues. CDR1 and CDR2 (germline): SGHTS, YDEGEE. CDR3 coding DNA: TGTGCCAGCAGCTTGGACAGGAACTCTCGCGAGCAGTACTTC. Translated, it gives CASSLDRNSREQYF. Full variable domain (outside the CDR3, taken from reference TRBV5-8 and TRBJ2-7): EAGVTQSPTHLIKTRGQQATLRCSPISGHTSVYWYQQALGLGLQFLLWYDEGEERNRGNFPPRFSGRQFPNYSSELNVNALELEDSALYLCASSLDRNSREQYFGPGTRLTVT.

The rearrangement joins TRBV5-1 to TRBJ2-7; TRBD2 matches at 16 bases. The CDR3 covers 17 residues. V dropped 3 bases and J dropped 6; count of bases not matched to a gene: 9. The germline V gene encodes CDR1 SGHRS and CDR2 YFSETQ. CDR3 sequence: CASSSGLAGGSTSEQYF. The CDR3 coding sequence is TGCGCCAGCAGCTCGGGACTAGCGGGGGGGTCAACCTCCGAGCAGTACTTC.

The chain is built from TRBV12-3 or TRBV12-4 and TRBJ1-2; D may be TRBD1 (6 bases). V was pared by 6 bases and J by 8 bases, with 16 bases between. The CDR3 is 13 residues long. The CDR3: CASRPRTEFGYTF. CDR3 in DNA: TGTGCCAGCAGGCCGAGGACAGAATTCGGCTACACCTTC.

The chain links TRBV18 to TRBJ1-1, with no clear D. The CDR3 covers 14 residues. The V end lost 1 base, the J end lost 3 bases, and 9 bases lay between the germline ends. Germline assignment: CDR1 KGHSH and CDR2 LQKENI. The CDR3 sequence: CASSPLSLDTEAFF. The DNA of the CDR3 is TGTGCCAGCTCACCACTTAGTTTAGACACTGAAGCTTTCTTT.

This sequence joins TRBV6-1 and TRBJ1-5; maybe TRBD1 (6 bases). Trimming took off 1 base at V and 4 bases at J, with 11 bases between the two ends. CDR3 length: 15 residues. Germline V gene lookup returns CDR1 MNHNS and CDR2 SASEGT. CDR3 in amino acids: CASSEVGTPNQPQHF. The CDR3 DNA is TGTGCCAGCAGTGAAGTGGGGACACCTAATCAGCCCCAGCATTTT.

This chain links TRBV11-3 with TRBJ2-1, with TRBD2 matching 9 bases. The germline CDR1 and CDR2 sequences are SGHNT and YENEEA. The CDR3 is 14 amino acids. V gave up 4 bases and J gave up 2 bases; unmatched junction bases: 0. CDR3 nucleotides: TGTGCCAGCAGCTCTAGCGGGACCTACAATGAGCAGTTCTTC. Its translation: CASSSSGTYNEQFF.

CDR3 loop: CAAGVRDTQYF. As DNA, the CDR3 is TGTGCTGCAGGGGTAAGAGATACGCAGTATTTT. The chain couples TRBV24-1 to TRBJ2-3; TRBD1 might be the D (6 bases). This CDR3 contains 11 residues. Looked up from germline, CDR1 is KGHDR and CDR2 is SFDVKD.

There are a few counts of this clone. The genes are TRBV7-3 and TRBJ2-3; the match to TRBD2 covers 8 bases. Germline values: CDR1 SGHTA, CDR2 FQGTGA. Unmatched junction bases numbered 5, after V lost 4 bases and J lost 2 bases. This CDR3 has 15 residues. Here the CDR3 DNA reads TGTGCCAGCAGCTCGGGACTAGGCCCCACAGATACGCAGTATTTT. Encoded protein: CASSSGLGPTDTQYF.

This sequence joins TRBV19 and TRBJ2-5; D is possibly TRBD2 (6 bases). The CDR3 contains 14 residues. Germline CDR1 and CDR2: LNHDA and SQIVND (reference sequence). V lost 3 bases and J lost 5, with 13 bases in between. This CDR3 is CASSIPGGRETQYF. The CDR3, as DNA: TGTGCCAGTAGTATCCCCGGGGGTAGGGAGACCCAGTACTTC.

V usage is TRBV6-5 and J usage is TRBJ2-1; 11 bases line up with TRBD2. From germline, CDR1 is MNHEY and CDR2 SVGAGI. The CDR3 spans 14 residues. J was trimmed by 8 bases and V by 11 bases; bases with no gene match: 11. The CDR3 sequence is CASRGTSGGHEQFF. CDR3 nucleotides: TGTGCCTCCCGAGGGACTAGCGGCGGTCATGAGCAGTTCTTC.

The J gene is TRBJ1-4, the V gene TRBV24-1, with D unclear. The V end lost 5 bases, the J end lost 8 bases, and 11 bases lay between the germline ends. Germline loops: CDR1 KGHDR, CDR2 SFDVKD. CDR3 length: 13 residues. CDR3 sequence: CATSARSMEKLFF. The CDR3 DNA sequence: TGTGCCACCAGTGCCCGGTCAATGGAAAAACTGTTTTTT.

This rearrangement joins TRBV5-6 to TRBJ2-5; D possibly corresponds to TRBD1 (6 bases). The ends were cut back, 3 bases at V and 2 bases at J, with 11 bases in the middle. Per the germline V gene, CDR1 is SGHDT and CDR2 is YYEEEE. The CDR3 loop spans 14 amino acids. CDR3 in amino acids: CASSSRQDQETQYF. In nucleotides, the CDR3 is TGTGCCAGCAGCTCGCGACAGGATCAAGAGACCCAGTACTTC.

The chain couples TRBV7-2 to TRBJ1-3; D not resolved. The CDR3 contains 17 residues. The germline CDR1 and CDR2 sequences are SGHTA and FQGNSA. With 0 bases removed from V and 2 bases from J, the gap between germline ends came to 14 bases. CDR3: CASSLAGRQVTGNTIYF. The CDR3, as DNA: TGTGCCAGCAGCTTAGCTGGCAGGCAAGTGACTGGAAACACCATATATTTT.

The rearrangement joins TRBV19 to TRBJ1-1; TRBD1 matches 9 bases. The V gene's germline CDR1 is LNHDA and CDR2 SQIVND (reference sequence). The CDR3 consists of 13 residues. V lost 5 bases, J lost 7 bases, and 5 bases stayed unmatched. CDR3 in DNA: TGTGCCAGTAGTCTTGGACAGGGGAGTGAAGCTTTCTTT. It codes for CASSLGQGSEAFF.

Only one count was recorded for this clone. The rearrangement joins TRBV2 to TRBJ1-5; TRBD1 matches 8 bases. The CDR3 length is 14 residues. Germline CDR1 and CDR2: SNHLY and FYNNEI. Germline trimming cut 6 bases from V and 7 bases from J; bases unmatched to any gene: 8. This CDR3 reads CASRQGDAGQPQHF. As DNA, the CDR3 is TGTGCCAGCAGACAGGGGGACGCTGGGCAGCCCCAGCATTTT.

The sample holds a few counts of this clone. In DNA, the CDR3 is TGTGCCATCAGCCCAGATAGCAATCAGCCCCAGCATTTT. Its translation is CAISPDSNQPQHF. The chain has TRBV10-3 and TRBJ1-5; D gene uncertain. The CDR3 is 13 amino acids. The germline V gene has CDR1 ENHRY and CDR2 SYGVKD. V gave up 6 bases and J gave up 0 bases, with 6 bases separating them.

V is TRBV7-2 and J is TRBJ2-7; 7 bases match TRBD1. Losses at the gene ends were 5 bases for V and 7 bases for J; bases not matched to a gene: 8. The V gene's germline CDR1 is SGHTA and CDR2 FQGNSA. This CDR3 spans 13 amino acids. For the CDR3, the DNA is TGTGCCAGCAGCCCACAACAGGGGCAAGAGCAGTACTTC. Its translation: CASSPQQGQEQYF.